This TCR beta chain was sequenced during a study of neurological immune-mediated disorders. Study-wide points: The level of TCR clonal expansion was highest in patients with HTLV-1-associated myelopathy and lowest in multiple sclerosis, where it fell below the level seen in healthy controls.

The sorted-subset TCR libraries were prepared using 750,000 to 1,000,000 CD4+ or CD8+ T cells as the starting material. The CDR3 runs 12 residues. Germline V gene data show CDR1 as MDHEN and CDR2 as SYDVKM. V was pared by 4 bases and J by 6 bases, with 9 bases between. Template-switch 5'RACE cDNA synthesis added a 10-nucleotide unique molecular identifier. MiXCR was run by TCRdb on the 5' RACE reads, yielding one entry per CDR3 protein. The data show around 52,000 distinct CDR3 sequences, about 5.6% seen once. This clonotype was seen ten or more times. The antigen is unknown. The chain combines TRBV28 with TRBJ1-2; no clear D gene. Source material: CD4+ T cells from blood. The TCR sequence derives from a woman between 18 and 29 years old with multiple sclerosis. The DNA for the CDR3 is TGTGCCAGCAGTTCAGTTAAGCATGGCTACACCTTC. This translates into CASSSVKHGYTF.